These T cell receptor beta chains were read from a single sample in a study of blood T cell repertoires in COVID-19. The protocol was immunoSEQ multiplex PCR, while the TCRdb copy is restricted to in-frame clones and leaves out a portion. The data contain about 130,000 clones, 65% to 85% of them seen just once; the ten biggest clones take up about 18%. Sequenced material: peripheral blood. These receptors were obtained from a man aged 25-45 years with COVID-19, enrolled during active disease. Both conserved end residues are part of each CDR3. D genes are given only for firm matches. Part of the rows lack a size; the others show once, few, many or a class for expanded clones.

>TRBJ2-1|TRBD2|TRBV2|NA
CASSAGTSSYNEQFF
TGTGCCAGCAGCGCCGGGACTAGCTCCTACAATGAGCAGTTCTTC
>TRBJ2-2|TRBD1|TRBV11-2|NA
CASSRRDRGSGELFF
TGTGCCAGCAGCCGCCGGGACAGGGGATCCGGGGAGCTGTTTTTT
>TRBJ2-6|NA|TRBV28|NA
CASSSGTGANVLTF
TGTGCCAGCAGTTCGGGGACTGGGGCCAACGTCCTGACTTTC
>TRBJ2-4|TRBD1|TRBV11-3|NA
CASSPGQGKNIQYF
TGTGCCAGCAGCCCTGGACAGGGGAAAAACATTCAGTACTTC
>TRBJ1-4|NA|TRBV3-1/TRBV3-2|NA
CASSQGAEKLFF
TGTGCCAGCAGCCAAGGCGCTGAAAAACTGTTTTTT
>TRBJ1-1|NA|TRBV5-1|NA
CASSLAVGATEAFF
TGCGCCAGCAGCTTGGCGGTGGGGGCCACTGAAGCTTTCTTT
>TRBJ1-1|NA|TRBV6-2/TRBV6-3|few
CASSDRGTGTEAFF
TGTGCCAGCAGTGACCGAGGCACAGGCACTGAAGCTTTCTTT
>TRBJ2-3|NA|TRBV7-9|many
CASSFYTDTQYF
TGTGCCAGCAGCTTTTACACAGATACGCAGTATTTT
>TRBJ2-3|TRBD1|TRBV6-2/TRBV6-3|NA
CASSTGGARPDTQYF
TGTGCCAGCAGCACAGGGGGCGCGAGGCCAGATACGCAGTATTTT
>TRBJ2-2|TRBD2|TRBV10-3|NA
CANSRGANTGELFF
TGTGCCAACTCGCGGGGGGCAAACACCGGGGAGCTGTTTTTT
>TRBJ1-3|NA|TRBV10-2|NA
CASSDRESSGNTIYF
TGCGCCAGCAGTGACAGGGAAAGCTCTGGAAACACCATATATTTT
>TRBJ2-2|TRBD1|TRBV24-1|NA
CATSDSGQGGTGELFF
TGTGCCACCAGTGATTCGGGACAGGGGGGCACCGGGGAGCTGTTTTTT
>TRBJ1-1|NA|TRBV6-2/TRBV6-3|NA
CASSLQEMRSAEAFF
TGTGCCAGCAGTTTACAGGAAATGAGAAGCGCTGAAGCTTTCTTT
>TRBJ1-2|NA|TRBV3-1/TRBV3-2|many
CASSQDPGHNYGYTF
TGTGCCAGCAGCCAAGATCCGGGACACAACTATGGCTACACCTTC
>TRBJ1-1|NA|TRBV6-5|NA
CASITSGAPNTEAFF
TGTGCCAGCATAACATCCGGAGCGCCGAACACTGAAGCTTTCTTT
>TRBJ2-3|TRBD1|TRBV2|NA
CASNAPGQGVLDTQYF
TGTGCCAGCAATGCACCGGGACAGGGAGTTCTGGATACGCAGTATTTT
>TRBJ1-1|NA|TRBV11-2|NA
CASSLVGGLNTEAFF
TGTGCCAGCAGCTTAGTAGGCGGGTTGAACACTGAAGCTTTCTTT
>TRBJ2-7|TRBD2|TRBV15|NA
CATSLSFGLAGHEQYF
TGTGCCACCAGCCTAAGTTTCGGACTAGCGGGCCACGAGCAGTACTTC
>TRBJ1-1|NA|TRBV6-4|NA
CASIQGTEAFF
TGTGCCAGCATACAGGGAACTGAAGCTTTCTTT
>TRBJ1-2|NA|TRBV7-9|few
CASSRGYGYTF
TGTGCCAGCAGCCGGGGATATGGCTACACCTTC
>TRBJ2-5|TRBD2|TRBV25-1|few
CASSEATSGRETQYF
TGTGCCAGCAGTGAGGCGACTAGCGGGAGGGAGACCCAGTACTTC
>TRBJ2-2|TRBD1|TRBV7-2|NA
CASSQGQGRGSRAGELFF
TGTGCCAGCAGCCAGGGACAGGGTCGGGGTAGCAGGGCCGGGGAGCTGTTTTTT
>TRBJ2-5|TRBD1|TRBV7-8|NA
CASSWSRDRPMKTQYF
TGTGCCAGCAGCTGGAGCCGGGACAGGCCTATGAAGACCCAGTACTTC
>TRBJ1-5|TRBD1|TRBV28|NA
CASSSGQGVSQPQHF
TGTGCCAGCAGTTCAGGACAGGGGGTCTCACAGCCCCAGCATTTT
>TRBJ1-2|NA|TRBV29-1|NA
CSVEGGRVGPNYGYTF
TGCAGCGTTGAAGGGGGCAGGGTCGGTCCTAACTATGGCTACACCTTC
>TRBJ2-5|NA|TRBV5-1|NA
CASSLKYLRQETQYF
TGCGCCAGCAGCTTGAAGTACCTGCGCCAAGAGACCCAGTACTTC
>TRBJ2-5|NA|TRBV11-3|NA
CASSLKQGATGTQYF
TGTGCCAGCAGCTTGAAACAGGGCGCTACTGGGACCCAGTACTTC
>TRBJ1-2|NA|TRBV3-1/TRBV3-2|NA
CASSPISTGTTYGYTF
TGTGCCAGCAGCCCAATCTCTACCGGGACAACTTATGGCTACACCTTC
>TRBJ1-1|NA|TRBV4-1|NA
CASSQDRGARGNTEAFF
TGCGCCAGCAGCCAAGATCGGGGGGCGCGAGGGAACACTGAAGCTTTCTTT
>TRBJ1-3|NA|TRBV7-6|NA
CASSATLYISGNTIYF
TGTGCCAGCAGCGCCACATTGTATATCTCCGGAAACACCATATATTTT
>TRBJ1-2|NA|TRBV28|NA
CASSLNSYGYTF
TGTGCCAGCAGTTTAAACAGCTATGGCTACACCTTC
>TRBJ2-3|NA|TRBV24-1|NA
CATSDLKLPSTDTQYF
TGTGCCACCAGTGATTTAAAGCTCCCTAGCACAGATACGCAGTATTTT
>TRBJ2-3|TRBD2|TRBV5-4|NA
CASSLRAGGYGDTQYF
TGTGCCAGCAGCTTGCGAGCGGGAGGTTACGGAGATACGCAGTATTTT
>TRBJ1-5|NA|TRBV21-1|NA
CASSKSGGNSNQPQHF
TGTGCCAGCAGCAAAAGTGGCGGGAATAGCAATCAGCCCCAGCATTTT
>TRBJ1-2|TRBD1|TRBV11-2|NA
CASSLGQGNNYGYTF
TGTGCCAGCAGCTTAGGACAGGGGAACAACTATGGCTACACCTTC
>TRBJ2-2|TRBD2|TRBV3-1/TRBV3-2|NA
CASSQDRLAGGPLNTGELFF
TGTGCCAGCAGCCAAGACCGACTAGCGGGAGGGCCATTAAACACCGGGGAGCTGTTTTTT
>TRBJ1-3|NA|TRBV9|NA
CASSVEMRGNTIYF
TGTGCCAGCAGCGTGGAAATGAGGGGAAACACCATATATTTT
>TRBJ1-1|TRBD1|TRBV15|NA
CATSRDTGGANTEAFF
TGTGCCACCAGCAGAGATACAGGGGGTGCGAACACTGAAGCTTTCTTT
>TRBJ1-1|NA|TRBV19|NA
CASRRQVNTEAFF
TGTGCCAGTAGAAGACAAGTGAACACTGAAGCTTTCTTT
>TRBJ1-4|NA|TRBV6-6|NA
CASSQDLEKLFF
TGTGCCAGCAGTCAGGACTTAGAAAAACTGTTTTTT
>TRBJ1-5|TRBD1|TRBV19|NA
CASSSMIGQGVIQPQHF
TGTGCCAGTAGTAGTATGATAGGACAGGGAGTGATTCAGCCCCAGCATTTT
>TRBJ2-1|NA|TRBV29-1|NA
CSVLPGQPGEQFF
TGCAGCGTCCTGCCGGGACAACCGGGGGAGCAGTTCTTC
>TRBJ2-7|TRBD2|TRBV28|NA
CASSLTRGGEQYF
TGTGCCAGCAGTTTAACACGGGGGGGCGAGCAGTACTTC
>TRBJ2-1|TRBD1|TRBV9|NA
CASSVGGRGGSTYNEQFF
TGTGCCAGCAGCGTAGGAGGTAGAGGGGGCAGCACCTACAATGAGCAGTTCTTC
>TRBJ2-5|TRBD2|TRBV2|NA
CASTQLAGFQETQYF
TGTGCCAGCACACAACTAGCGGGCTTCCAAGAGACCCAGTACTTC
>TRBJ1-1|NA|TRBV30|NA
CAWKQNTEAFF
TGTGCCTGGAAGCAGAACACTGAAGCTTTCTTT
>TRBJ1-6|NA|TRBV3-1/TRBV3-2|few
CASRDTNNSPLHF
TGTGCCAGCCGGGACACTAATAATTCACCCCTCCACTTT
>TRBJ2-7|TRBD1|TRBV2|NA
CASSESIDRAYEQYF
TGTGCCAGCAGTGAATCTATAGACAGGGCCTACGAGCAGTACTTC
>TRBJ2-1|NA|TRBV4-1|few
CASSQDSRRALYNEQFF
TGCGCCAGCAGCCAAGATTCGCGCAGGGCCTTATACAATGAGCAGTTCTTC
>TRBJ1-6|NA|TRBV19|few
CASSIRESDSPLHF
TGTGCCAGTAGTATTAGGGAGAGCGATTCACCCCTCCACTTT
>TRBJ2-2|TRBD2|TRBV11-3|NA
CASSSYLAGPGELFF
TGTGCCAGCAGCTCTTATTTAGCGGGGCCCGGGGAGCTGTTTTTT